The 9 T cell receptor beta chains given below trace back to one sample, sequenced in a study of blood T cell repertoires in COVID-19. Only in-frame clones appear in the TCRdb table, and some are missing; sequencing was by immunoSEQ multiplex PCR. The table has 200,000 to 300,000 clones, approximately 90% seen once. The sample consisted of PBMCs or T cells enriched from blood (not recorded which). These receptors came from a man in his forties who had recovered from COVID-19.

The chain has TRBV30 and TRBJ1-5; D is uncertain. Germline CDR1 and CDR2: GTSNPN and SVGIG (reference sequence). The length of the CDR3 is 12 residues. The V end was cut by 0 bases, the J end by 9 bases, with 9 bases between. DNA of the CDR3: TGTGCCTGGAGTGTCGGGGTCCGGCCCCAGCATTTT. It yields the protein CAWSVGVRPQHF.

V is TRBV6-6 and J is TRBJ1-1; 8 positions match TRBD1. Trimming cost V 8 bases and J 4 bases; bases outside gene matches: 9. Germline loops: CDR1 MNHNY, CDR2 SVGAGI (reference sequence). The CDR3 has 14 residues. Here the CDR3 reads CASHGVTGGTEAFF. The CDR3 nucleotides read TGTGCCAGCCACGGAGTAACAGGGGGCACTGAAGCTTTCTTT.

Here the CDR3 DNA reads TGTGCCATCAGTAACCCGACACTAGCGGGGGAGAATGAGCAGTTCTTC. Protein sequence: CAISNPTLAGENEQFF. This sequence joins TRBV10-3 and TRBJ2-1; 11 bases map to TRBD2. CDR3 length: 16 residues. Germline V gene lookup returns CDR1 ENHRY and CDR2 SYGVKD. V lost 5 bases to trimming and J lost 7 bases; unmatched junction nucleotides: 10.

This chain links TRBV18 with TRBJ2-3, with D perhaps TRBD1 (6 bases). CDR3 size: 15 residues. Germline values: CDR1 KGHSH, CDR2 LQKENI. Trimming removed 2 bases from V and 5 bases from J, with 14 bases in between. The CDR3 region is CASSPADSLGDTQYF. CDR3 bases: TGTGCCAGCTCACCAGCGGACAGCCTAGGAGATACGCAGTATTTT.

The V gene is TRBV7-9, the J gene TRBJ1-5, with unresolved D. The CDR3 totals 14 residues. Between the trimmed V and J ends, which lost 3 bases and 7 bases, there was a span of 13 bases. Germline CDR1 and CDR2: SEHNR and FQNEAQ (reference sequence). The CDR3 here is CASSFSSGSQPQHF. CDR3 bases: TGTGCCAGCAGCTTTTCAAGCGGTAGCCAGCCCCAGCATTTT.

The V and J genes are TRBV6-1 and TRBJ1-5, with D possibly being TRBD1 (5 bases). There are 15 residues in the CDR3. Germline CDR1 and CDR2: MNHNS and SASEGT. V was pared by 2 bases and J by 0 bases, with 8 bases between. CDR3 protein: CASSERRGSNQPQHF. As DNA, the CDR3 is TGTGCCAGCAGTGAAAGAAGGGGTAGCAATCAGCCCCAGCATTTT.

The rearrangement joins TRBV6-5 to TRBJ2-5, with a tentative D call TRBD2 (5 bases). Germline-derived CDR1 and CDR2 are MNHEY and SVGAGI. V lost 2 bases and J lost 4, with 17 bases in between. The CDR3 contains 16 residues. This CDR3 is CASSYGSETGSETQYF. DNA of the CDR3: TGTGCCAGCAGTTACGGGAGTGAGACGGGCTCAGAGACCCAGTACTTC.

About this clone: The sample contains more than one DNA sequence encoding this CDR3. The chain recombines TRBV18 with TRBJ1-1; no reliable D call. Between the trimmed V and J ends, which lost 3 bases and 4 bases, there was a span of 6 bases. The CDR3 loop spans 12 amino acids. CDR1 and CDR2 (germline): KGHSH, LQKENI. Here the CDR3 DNA reads TGTGCCAGCTCACCGGGCGTCACTGAAGCTTTCTTT. Translating gives CASSPGVTEAFF.

The CDR3 bases are TGCGCGATGCTAGCGGGGGGCTACGCCAGGGAGCTGTTTTTT. This codes for CAMLAGGYARELFF. V is TRBV29-1 and J is TRBJ2-2; 11 bases fit TRBD2. The CDR3 runs to 14 residues. Germline CDR1 is SQVTM and CDR2 is ANQGSEA.